The clone carrying this TCR beta chain was observed a few times. This specimen belongs to a study of control samples from healthy donors and cancer patients. TCRdb's copy holds only in-frame clones and misses some; the assay was immunoSEQ multiplex PCR. The repertoire has 150,000 to 200,000 clones, about 91% of them found once; the top ten carry 4.5% to 6%. The sequencing input was blood. The receptor's source is a woman under 40 in good health.

CDR3 sequence: CASSEPVMSYNEQFF. In DNA, the CDR3 is TGTGCCAGCAGTGAACCAGTCATGTCCTACAATGAGCAGTTCTTC. The chain couples TRBV6-1 to TRBJ2-1; D not resolved. V gave up 2 bases and J gave up 1 base, with 9 bases separating them. This CDR3 is 15 amino acids long. Germline V gene lookup returns CDR1 MNHNS and CDR2 SASEGT.